The 8 T cell receptor beta chains reported below all come from one sample, sequenced in a study of beta chain features in type 1 diabetes (dated by TCRdb to about 2018). Study-wide findings and limitations: Type 1 diabetes patients showed a moderate but significant shortening of TCRB CDR3 length in all four CD4+ subsets.

These receptors are not linked to any known antigen. Libraries were built with the immunoSEQ multiplex PCR assay. The entire isolated RNA was reverse transcribed using the High Capacity cDNA Reverse Transcription Kit, and thus expressed TCRB transcripts were sequenced. The source is immuneACCESS, and TCRdb retained only in-frame sequences with V and J called. Part of the clones is not carried over; for the studies checked, unresolved V genes explain less than half of this, and the remainder is unexplained. For this sample there are about 280,000 clones; approximately 16% appear just once. Clones ranked in the top ten supply 0.015% to 0.017% of the sample. What was sequenced was naive CD4+ T cells from blood. What this sample's cell subset or site label stands for: true naive CD4+ T cells. The receptors stem from a man aged 18 to 29 with type 1 diabetes.

This chain links TRBV11-3 with TRBJ2-2; tentatively, D is TRBD1 (5 bases). The CDR3 extends over 12 amino acids. Germline V gene lookup returns CDR1 SGHNT and CDR2 YENEEA. The V gene lost 5 bases and the J gene lost 14 bases, with 15 bases spanning the gap. The CDR3 is CASSLRAGLLFF. CDR3 DNA sequence: TGTGCCAGCAGCCTCCGGGCAGGGCTACTGTTTTTT.

The chain recombines TRBV28 with TRBJ2-5; the D gene is possibly TRBD1 (5 bases). Germline V gene data show CDR1 as MDHEN and CDR2 as SYDVKM. Trimming left V 5 bases short and J 13 bases short, with 11 bases between. The CDR3 length is 10 residues. CDR3 protein: CASSEQAMYF. The CDR3 coding sequence is TGTGCCAGCAGTGAACAGGCAATGTACTTC.

This clone came up a few times. An end of the junction differs from the germline gene, which may be a read error. J is TRBJ2-7 and V is TRBV13, with TRBD1 matching 9 bases. The CDR3 contains 14 residues. Germline V lookup: CDR1 PRHDT, CDR2 FYEKMQ (reference sequence). The CDR3 is CASSLGTGTPEQYF. DNA for the CDR3: TGTGCCAGCAGTTTAGGGACAGGGACCCCCGAGCAGTACTTC.

This chain connects TRBV7-2 to TRBJ2-7, with 10 bases aligning to TRBD1. Germline CDR1 is SGHTA and CDR2 is FQGNSA. The CDR3 totals 16 residues. V shed 5 bases and J 6 bases; nucleotides not matched to a gene: 13. The CDR3 DNA is TGTGCCAGCAGCCGCTCCCAGGGACAGGGGAGGGTCGAGCAGTACTTC. Its translation is CASSRSQGQGRVEQYF.

The chain joins TRBV5-1 to TRBJ2-7; D is unresolved. Trimming shortened V by 1 base and J by 4 bases, and 12 bases separated the two germline ends. The germline V gene has CDR1 SGHRS and CDR2 YFSETQ. The CDR3 contains 14 residues. The CDR3 DNA reads as TGCGCCAGCAGCTTGCCTGGCAGGTGGTACGAGCAGTACTTC. Translation gives CASSLPGRWYEQYF.

The rearrangement links TRBV29-1 to TRBJ1-1, with D uncertain. Germline CDR1 and CDR2: SQVTM and ANQGSEA. The CDR3 loop spans 11 amino acids. Deletions cut 0 bases from V and 9 bases from J, with 8 bases between. The CDR3 DNA reads as TGCAGCGTTGAAGATCTGGAGAAAGCTTTCTTT. Amino acids: CSVEDLEKAFF. Supplemented by reference TRBV29-1 and TRBJ1-1, the full variable domain reads SAVISQKPSRDICQRGTSLTIQCQVDSQVTMMFWYRQQPGQSLTLIATANQGSEATYESGFVIDKFPISRPNLTFSTLTVSNMSPEDSSIYLCSVEDLEKAFFGQGTRLTVV.

The chain couples TRBV6-6 to TRBJ1-1, with D tentatively TRBD1 (5 bases). Looked up from germline, CDR1 is MNHNY and CDR2 is SVGAGI (reference sequence). This CDR3 comprises 15 residues. V lost 6 bases, J lost 3 bases, and 17 bases lay in between. The CDR3 sequence: CASRPGGGEDTEAFF. The CDR3 nucleotides are TGTGCCAGCAGACCCGGTGGGGGGGAGGACACTGAAGCTTTCTTT.

V usage is TRBV6-1 and J usage is TRBJ2-7, with 14 positions matching TRBD2. The CDR3 runs 16 residues. Trimming removed 1 base from V and 9 bases from J; junction bases left unmatched: 8. Germline loops: CDR1 MNHNS, CDR2 SASEGT. In DNA form, the CDR3 reads TGTGCCAGCAGTGAAGTAGGACTAGCGGGAGGTCATCGGCAGTACTTC. Translating gives CASSEVGLAGGHRQYF.